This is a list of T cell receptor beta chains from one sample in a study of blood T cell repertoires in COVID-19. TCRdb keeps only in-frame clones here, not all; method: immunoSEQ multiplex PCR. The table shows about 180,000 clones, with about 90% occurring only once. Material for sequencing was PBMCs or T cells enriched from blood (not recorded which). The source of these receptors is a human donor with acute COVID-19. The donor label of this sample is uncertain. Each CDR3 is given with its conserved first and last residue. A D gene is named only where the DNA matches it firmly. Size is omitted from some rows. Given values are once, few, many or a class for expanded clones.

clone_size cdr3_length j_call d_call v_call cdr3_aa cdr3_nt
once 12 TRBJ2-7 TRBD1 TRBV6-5 CATGQGAYEQYF TGTGCCACTGGACAGGGGGCCTACGAGCAGTACTTC
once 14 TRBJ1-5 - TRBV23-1 CASSHRSPIEPQHF TGCGCCAGCAGCCACAGGTCCCCCATAGAGCCCCAGCATTTT
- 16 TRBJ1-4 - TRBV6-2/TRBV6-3 CASSYLALEGYEKLFF TGTGCCAGCAGTTATCTGGCCCTCGAGGGTTATGAAAAACTGTTTTTT
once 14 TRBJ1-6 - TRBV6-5 CASRGPGLNSPLHF TGTGCCAGCAGGGGGCCGGGCCTCAATTCACCCCTCCACTTT
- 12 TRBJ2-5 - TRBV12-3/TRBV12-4 CASRLRTETQYF TGTGCCAGCAGACTACGTACAGAGACCCAGTACTTC
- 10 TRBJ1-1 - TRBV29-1 CSVLQGEAFF TGCAGCGTTTTACAGGGTGAAGCTTTCTTT
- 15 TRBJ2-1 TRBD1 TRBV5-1 CASSLSGTGANEQFF TGCGCCAGCAGTCTCTCCGGGACAGGGGCCAATGAGCAGTTCTTC
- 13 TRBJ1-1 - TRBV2 CASFESMNTEAFF TGTGCCAGCTTTGAGAGTATGAACACTGAAGCTTTCTTT
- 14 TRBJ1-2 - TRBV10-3 CAISDGGQIYGYTF TGTGCCATCAGTGATGGTGGACAGATCTATGGCTACACCTTC
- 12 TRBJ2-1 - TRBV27 CASSSRTLEQFF TGTGCCAGCAGTTCGCGGACTCTAGAGCAGTTCTTC
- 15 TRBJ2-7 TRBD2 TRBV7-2 CASSFAGGTPGEQYF TGTGCCAGCAGCTTCGCGGGGGGGACCCCTGGCGAGCAGTACTTC
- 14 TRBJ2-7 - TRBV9 CASSVESGSYEQYF TGTGCCAGCAGCGTAGAAAGCGGATCCTACGAGCAGTACTTC
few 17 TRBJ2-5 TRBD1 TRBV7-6 CASSFQGVGIVQGTQYF TGTGCCAGCAGTTTTCAGGGGGTAGGGATAGTCCAAGGGACCCAGTACTTC
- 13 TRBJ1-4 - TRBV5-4 CASGGGLNEKLFF TGTGCCAGCGGCGGGGGCTTAAATGAAAAACTGTTTTTT
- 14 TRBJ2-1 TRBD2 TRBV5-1 CASSLSGGYNEQFF TGCGCCAGCAGCTTAAGCGGGGGCTACAATGAGCAGTTCTTC
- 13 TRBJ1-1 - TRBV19 CASTGEVNTEAFF TGTGCCAGTACCGGCGAGGTGAACACTGAAGCTTTCTTT
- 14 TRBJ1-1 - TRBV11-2 CASSLDGWNTEAFF TGTGCCAGCAGCTTAGACGGGTGGAACACTGAAGCTTTCTTT
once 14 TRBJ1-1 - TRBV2 CASSENRRGTEAFF TGTGCCAGCAGTGAAAACAGGAGGGGCACTGAAGCTTTCTTT
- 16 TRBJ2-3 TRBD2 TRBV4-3 CASSPVAGGSTDTQYF TGCGCCAGCAGCCCAGTAGCGGGGGGGAGCACAGATACGCAGTATTTT
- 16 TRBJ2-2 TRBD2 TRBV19 CASSALAGGVTGELFF TGTGCCAGTAGTGCCCTAGCGGGGGGGGTCACCGGGGAGCTGTTTTTT
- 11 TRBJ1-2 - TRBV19 CASIGEGGYTF TGTGCCAGTATCGGGGAAGGTGGCTACACCTTC
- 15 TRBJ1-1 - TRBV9 CASSVVTGSNTEAFF TGTGCCAGCAGCGTTGTTACAGGGTCGAACACTGAAGCTTTCTTT
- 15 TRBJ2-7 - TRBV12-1 CASSYWTSGPYEQYF TGTGCCAGCAGCTATTGGACTAGCGGTCCCTACGAGCAGTACTTC
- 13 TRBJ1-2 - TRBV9 CASSSGRGYGYTF TGTGCCAGCAGCTCGGGGCGGGGCTATGGCTACACCTTC
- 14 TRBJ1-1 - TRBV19 CASRIGGMNTEAFF TGTGCCAGTAGAATCGGGGGGATGAACACTGAAGCTTTCTTT
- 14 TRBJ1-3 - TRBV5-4 CASSGASSGNTIYF TGTGCCAGCAGCGGGGCCAGCTCTGGAAACACCATATATTTT
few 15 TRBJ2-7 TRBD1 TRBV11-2 CASSSTPGGIGEQYF TGTGCCAGCAGCTCAACCCCAGGGGGAATAGGGGAGCAGTACTTC
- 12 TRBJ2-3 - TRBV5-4 CASSLFSDTQYF TGTGCCAGCAGCTTATTTTCTGATACGCAGTATTTT
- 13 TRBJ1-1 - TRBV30 CAWSQTSRTEAFF TGTGCCTGGAGTCAGACAAGTCGGACTGAAGCTTTCTTT
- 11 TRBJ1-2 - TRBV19 CASNSNYGYTF TGTGCCAGTAATAGTAACTATGGCTACACCTTC
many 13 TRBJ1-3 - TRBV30 CAWSRGTGNTIYF TGTGCCTGGAGTCGGGGGACCGGAAACACCATATATTTT
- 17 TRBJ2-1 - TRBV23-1 CASSQPVRASSYNEQFF TGCGCCAGCAGTCAACCCGTGAGGGCAAGCTCCTACAATGAGCAGTTCTTC
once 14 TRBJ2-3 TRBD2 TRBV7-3 CASSYGGATDTQYF TGTGCCAGCAGCTACGGGGGGGCCACCGATACGCAGTATTTT
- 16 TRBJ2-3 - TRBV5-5 CASSLGRSRGTDTQYF TGTGCCAGCAGCTTGGGCCGGAGCCGAGGCACAGATACGCAGTATTTT
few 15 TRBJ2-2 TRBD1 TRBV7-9 CASSPDRANTGELFF TGTGCCAGCAGTCCGGACAGGGCGAACACCGGGGAGCTGTTTTTT
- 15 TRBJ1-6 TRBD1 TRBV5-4 CASSLQGGYNSPLHF TGTGCCAGCAGCCTCCAAGGGGGCTACAATTCACCCCTCCACTTT
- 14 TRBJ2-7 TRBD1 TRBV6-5 CAVWPGGLTYEQYF TGTGCCGTATGGCCAGGGGGCCTAACCTACGAGCAGTACTTC
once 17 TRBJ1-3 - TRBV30 CAWTRGQPSLSGNTIYF TGTGCCTGGACAAGAGGACAGCCATCCCTCTCTGGAAACACCATATATTTT
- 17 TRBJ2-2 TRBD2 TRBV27 CASTLYGLAGDTGELFF TGTGCCAGCACTCTATATGGACTAGCGGGGGACACCGGGGAGCTGTTTTTT
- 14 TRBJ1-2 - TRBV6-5 CASSYLATGYGYTF TGTGCCAGCAGTTACCTAGCTACCGGGTATGGCTACACCTTC
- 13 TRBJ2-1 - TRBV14 CASSYSTTGSQFF TGTGCCAGCAGCTACAGTACGACAGGATCGCAGTTCTTC
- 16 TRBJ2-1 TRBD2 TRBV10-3 CAISVRERGPYNEQFF TGTGCCATCAGTGTCCGGGAGCGGGGGCCCTACAATGAGCAGTTCTTC
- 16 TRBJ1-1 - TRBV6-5 CASSYSGLRGGGEAFF TGTGCCAGCAGTTACTCGGGTCTCCGGGGTGGTGGTGAAGCTTTCTTT
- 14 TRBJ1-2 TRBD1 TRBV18 CASSQGTGERGYTF TGTGCCAGCTCTCAGGGGACAGGGGAACGCGGCTACACCTTC
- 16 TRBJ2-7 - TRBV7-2 CASSSEGTVGGAEQYF TGTGCCAGCAGCTCGGAGGGGACAGTGGGGGGCGCCGAGCAGTACTTC
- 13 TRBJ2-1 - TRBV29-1 CSAGISSYNEQFF TGCAGCGCCGGGATTAGCTCCTACAATGAGCAGTTCTTC
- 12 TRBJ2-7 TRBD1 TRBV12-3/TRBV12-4 CASRVPGGEQYF TGTGCCAGCAGGGTCCCAGGGGGCGAGCAGTACTTC
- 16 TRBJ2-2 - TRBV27 CASSVLTAANTGELFF TGTGCCAGCAGTGTCCTGACAGCAGCGAACACCGGGGAGCTGTTTTTT